This T cell receptor (beta chain) emerged from a study of cytomegalovirus exposure and HLA in healthy donors. Whole-study findings and limits: Subsequent analysis found a tendency for first-cohort TCR clusters to co-occur within the 120 or so validation repertoires.

TCRdb's copy holds only in-frame clones and misses some; the assay was immunoSEQ multiplex PCR. Altogether 43,000 or so clones are present, about 94% being singletons, with the ten largest covering 5.5% to 6.5%. In regard to this clone: Its antigen is not identified.

This TCR was recovered from a man aged 18-30 years in good health and CMV-seronegative. Sequenced material: PBMCs.

The CDR3 bases are TGCGCCAGCAGCTTGGCCGTTAGCGGAGCATGGGCCGGGGAGCTGTTTTTT. The encoded protein is CASSLAVSGAWAGELFF. The chain couples TRBV5-1 to TRBJ2-2, with a possible D match to TRBD2 (6 bases). CDR1 SGHRS and CDR2 YFSETQ come from the germline V gene. Deletions cut 0 bases from V and 6 bases from J, with 18 bases between. This CDR3 is 17 amino acids long.